Presented here are 5 T cell receptor beta chains from one specimen sequenced in a study of T cells after yellow fever vaccination. In TCRdb, the 5' RACE reads were re-called with MiXCR into one record per CDR3 protein. The table shows roughly 340,000 distinct CDR3 sequences, with 8.7% occurring only once. The sample was PBMCs, taken on the day of the first yellow fever vaccination. These receptor sequences come from a man between 18 and 29 years old who received the YFV17D yellow fever vaccine.

This clonotype showed up just a few times. The chain joins TRBV4-3 to TRBJ1-1, with D maybe TRBD1 (6 bases). CDR3 length: 14 residues. With 1 base removed from V and 8 bases from J, the gap between germline ends came to 14 bases. Per germline, CDR1 LGHNA and CDR2 YSLEER. CDR3 bases: TGCGCCAGCAGCCAAGCATGGAAGGGGGACGAAGCTTTCTTT. Its translation: CASSQAWKGDEAFF.

This chain uses TRBV5-6 with TRBJ2-3; D might be TRBD2 (5 bases). The CDR3 is 16 residues long. V was trimmed by 4 bases and J by 1 base, leaving 16 bases between them. The germline CDR1 and CDR2 sequences are SGHDT and YYEEEE. CDR3 bases: TGTGCCAGCAGCCCCGGGGTCCCCATGGGCACAGATACGCAGTATTTT. It specifies CASSPGVPMGTDTQYF.

The V and J genes are TRBV6-2 or TRBV6-3 and TRBJ2-2; 8 bases are a match to TRBD2. CDR1 MNHEY and CDR2 SVGEGT come from the germline V gene. V was pared by 5 bases and J by 5 bases, with 16 bases of the junction left unmatched. This CDR3 comprises 18 residues. CDR3 nucleotide sequence: TGTGCCAGCAGTCCACCCTCTGTGGTAGCGGGGCCAACCGGGGAGCTGTTTTTT. Translated, it gives CASSPPSVVAGPTGELFF.

This clonotype was recorded at least ten times. This sequence joins TRBV18 and TRBJ1-4; perhaps TRBD1 as D (6 bases). Germline V CDR1 and CDR2: KGHSH, LQKENI. V was cut by 6 bases and J by 6 bases, with 17 bases left in between. The CDR3 consists of 15 residues. The CDR3 DNA is TGTGCCAGCTCCCCTCGGGGGGGCGTTGATGAAAAACTGTTTTTT. As protein: CASSPRGGVDEKLFF.

Ten or more counts support this clonotype. The junction departs from the called germline gene at one end, perhaps through a read error. This rearrangement joins TRBV4-2 to TRBJ1-1; no definite D call. The CDR3 runs 13 residues. Germline CDR1 reads LGHNA; CDR2 reads YNFKEQ. The CDR3: CASRQDITDEAFF. The CDR3 DNA reads as TGTGCCAGCAGGCAAGACATCACAGATGAAGCTTTCTTT.